These 5 T cell receptor beta chains share one sample of origin, sequenced in a study of Ad26.COV2.S vaccination and SARS-CoV-2 variants. Using immunoSEQ multiplex PCR, the repertoire was profiled, and TCRdb retains in-frame clones only, with some absent. The sample lists about 350,000 clones, under 95% occurring once. The specimen was peripheral blood, collected after recovery from COVID-19. The source of these receptors is a human donor who had recovered from COVID-19.

The chain employs TRBV7-6 and TRBJ2-3, with D tentatively TRBD2 (6 bases). This CDR3 contains 18 residues. From germline, CDR1 is SGHVS and CDR2 FNYEAQ. The ends were cut back, 1 base at V and 0 bases at J, with 17 bases in the middle. This CDR3 is CASSLGAGTVVSTDTQYF. Here the CDR3 DNA reads TGTGCCAGCAGCTTAGGGGCAGGGACTGTGGTGAGCACAGATACGCAGTATTTT.

The chain carries TRBV10-1 and TRBJ1-3, with 7 bases aligning to TRBD1. V lost 11 bases and J lost 0; bases outside the gene matches: 7. From germline, CDR1 is WNHNN and CDR2 SYGVQD (reference sequence). The CDR3 totals 14 residues. The CDR3 region is CAVQDRDSGNTIYF. The CDR3, as DNA: TGCGCCGTACAAGACAGGGACTCTGGAAACACCATATATTTT.

This clone is a singleton in its sample. The chain joins TRBV9 to TRBJ1-5, with D unclear. The CDR3 has 14 amino acids. The ends were cut back, 1 base at V and 4 bases at J, with 9 bases in the middle. From germline, CDR1 is SGDLS and CDR2 YYNGEE. Written as DNA, the CDR3 is TGTGCCAGCAGCGTATCTCCGACAAATCAGCCCCAGCATTTT. The encoded protein is CASSVSPTNQPQHF.

The chain links TRBV7-2 to TRBJ1-2; possible D gene TRBD1, 5 bases. Trimming took 1 base from V and 4 from J, leaving 13 bases between them. This CDR3 has 15 amino acids. The germline V gene encodes CDR1 SGHTA and CDR2 FQGNSA. The CDR3 region is CASSLVQGSVYGYTF. CDR3 DNA: TGTGCCAGCAGCTTAGTCCAGGGCTCTGTCTATGGCTACACCTTC.

J is TRBJ1-2 and V is TRBV4-1; 8 bases are shared with TRBD1. J lost 7 bases, V lost 0 bases, and 10 bases had no gene match. Germline V gives CDR1 MGHRA, CDR2 YSYEKL. The CDR3 is made up of 16 amino acids. This CDR3 reads CASSQDPDRGGGGYTF. DNA of the CDR3: TGCGCCAGCAGCCAAGACCCTGACAGGGGAGGGGGTGGCTACACCTTC.